What follows describes a single TCR beta chain. Its antigen remains unidentified. No base quality information exists; no much larger clone differs at one position. Receptor libraries were prepared by the immunoSEQ multiplex PCR assay. A mixture of 60 forward primers for TCR Vbeta segments and 13 reverse primers for TCR Jbeta segments was used in the multiplex PCR. The CDR3 region of rearranged TCR beta genes was amplified from genomic DNA with a multiplex PCR assay. On the Illumina HiSeq System, the amplified TCR beta libraries were sequenced as 87-base-pair reads. On the study's bioinformatics: In a later analysis, tens of millions of unique TCR beta chains were counted across the roughly 670 repertoires, and around 10 million of these chains were shared by at least two donors. Raw reads were error-corrected and collapsed into unique sequences with a nearest-neighbor algorithm that merged closely related sequences to remove PCR and sequencing errors. To assign V, D and J gene segments, CDR3 sequences were aligned to IMGT reference sequences. For a sequence to be retained, a match of at least six nucleotides to both a V gene segment and a J gene segment was required. Rearrangements were classified as productive when the CDR3 lacked stop codons and remained in frame with V and J, and all other rearrangements were classified as non-productive. CDR3 was defined by IMGT convention, running from the second conserved V-encoded cysteine to the conserved J-encoded phenylalanine. The earlier analysis of 500 to 600 of the donors excluded sequences that lacked an unambiguous match to a single V gene segment. An earlier analysis of 587 of the donors classified V segments as functional when productive rearrangements were above 56.7% and as segregating when the standard deviation between donors was above 5%. A statistical classification framework was built to diagnose cytomegalovirus status from the catalog of TCR beta chain sequences. In a later analysis, TCR nucleotide sequences were compared against IMGT/GENE-DB human TR gene sequences so that V and J genes could be assigned. Using the TCRdist pipeline, a later analysis assigned CDR3 sequences along with most-parsimonious VDJ recombination scenarios. In a later analysis, each TCR beta chain was defined by its CDR3 amino acid sequence together with its V-gene family, and reads without a unique V-gene family were excluded. In a later analysis, 450 to 600 highly shared, low-generation-probability nucleotide sequences were removed to address suspected cross-contamination and a sequencing artifact. In a later analysis, a clonal expansion index was calculated for each public chain from normalized within-repertoire ranks of inferred template counts. In a later analysis, generation probabilities were computed using a VDJ recombination model fitted to out-of-frame rearrangements, and the results were checked against IGoR. In a later analysis, TCR-TCR, TCR-HLA and TCR-CMV co-occurrence was scored with hypergeometric tests, and a repertoire-size bias correction was applied to TCR pairs. A later analysis estimated false discovery rates by permuting HLA or CMV assignments 20 times. In a later analysis, co-occurring TCRs were grouped with DBSCAN, and TCRdist sequence similarity was added when clustering was performed within HLA-allele-positive subsets. Co-occurrence clustering excluded repertoires with fewer than 30,000 or more than 120,000 public chains, plus five with anomalous nucleotide sharing. Drawn from immuneACCESS, this table holds only the in-frame rearrangements with V and J called that TCRdb kept. Clones are partly lost; checked studies trace under half to an unresolved V gene and leave the rest unexplained. Clone size and V and J calls were adopted from that table, with D and trimming inferred from the DNA. The sample table contains roughly 160,000 clones; only one count was recorded for about 71% of them. The ten largest account for about 2.7% of the sample.

CDR1 and CDR2, looked up from the germline V gene, are MDHEN and SYDVKM. Ends trimmed: V by 5 bases, J by 6 bases; bases unmatched to a gene: 4. The CDR3 holds 14 amino acids from the cysteine to the phenylalanine. Left in the record is the CDR3 DNA by itself, 42 bases read in frame from the first base. This entry is derived from a study of cytomegalovirus exposure and HLA in healthy donors listed by TCRdb under 2017. As for the study more broadly: An earlier analysis of approximately 550 of the donors reported roughly 270 Gb of sequence data and some 120 million unique TCR beta sequences from roughly 200 million T cells. Rather than using new phenotypic data, the later analysis identified candidate immune exposures from TCR beta sequences and from how often those sequences occurred across donors. HLA typing included class I and class II loci at four-digit resolution. In an earlier analysis of over 550 of the donors, high-throughput TCR beta sequencing was used to judge whether each TCR beta V gene segment behaved as functional or pseudogenic. Among several hundred genotyped donors of the cohort, an average of around 250,000 unique TCR beta nucleotide sequences was sequenced per donor, of which about 19% were non-productive. A separate validation cohort of over a hundred different subjects was used in addition to the roughly 620-subject first cohort. About 280 gigabases of sequencing data and around 88 million unique TCR sequences made up an early release that covered approximately 650 HLA-typed donors. Four to six DR-DQ haplotypes were handled as single units for association and clustering, since linkage in the cohort was strong. The study used immunosequencing to profile the T cell repertoires of approximately 640 subjects and linked those repertoires to cytomegalovirus serostatus. All discovery cohort repertoires had been generated using a single sequencing platform. Typing coverage varied by locus: roughly 629-630 donors for A, B, C, DRB1 and DQB1; around 560 for DQA1; about 600 for DPA1; around 450 for DPB1. Of the approximately 400 genotyped donors, less than 90% were placed in the genetic ancestry cluster associated with self-reported Caucasian donors. A later analysis re-examined previously published TCR beta repertoires from hundreds of donors and added high-resolution HLA genotyping to investigate patterns of TCR occurrence. Genome-wide SNP genotypes for about three fifths of the roughly 670 donors were used in a later genetic analysis, which treated that subset as a discovery cohort. To predict cytomegalovirus infection status, the study brought together high-throughput TCR immunosequencing, statistical association of individual TCRs with disease status, and machine learning. The study aimed to test whether cataloging public T cell receptors could reveal signatures of past pathogen exposure. Donor age, sex, ethnicity and CMV serostatus were compiled together with the repertoire data.

In total, fewer than 750 healthy bone marrow donors made up the cohort. At the time of sampling, every cohort member was nominally healthy, though immune exposures that went unrecorded were likely present. The donor tested CMV seronegative, placing the donor among the 350 or so seronegative members of the cohort. Every donor gave a peripheral blood sample, and the peripheral blood mononuclear cells from that sample were used for TCR beta sequencing. Genomic DNA extraction from the blood cell samples was performed with the Qiagen DNeasy Blood Extraction Kit. Broad study findings and their caveats: The 87-base-pair reads could not distinguish some IMGT-functional V segments, including TRBV6-2 and TRBV6-3, so those segments were excluded. Linkage disequilibrium might explain the correlated functional status among segregating V segments, but an unknown experimental factor could not be ruled out. Roughly uniform sequencing depth across donors was assumed in presence/absence analyses, although this assumption may not hold. According to a later analysis, most CMV-associated TCR beta chains appeared to be HLA-restricted, and the HLA associations seemed to be driven largely by CMV exposure. The study listed 150 to 200 TCR beta chains as associated with cytomegalovirus. The authors suggested that the approach could potentially be extended to other disease states and immunological phenotypes. In a later analysis, the rate of TCR association differed among HLA loci, with DRB1 alleles having the most associated TCRs and HLA-C alleles having the fewest. The cohort was sequenced for TCR beta chains only, and without alpha or paired-chain data the features that could be detected were limited. In vitro tests confirmed that a few of the cytomegalovirus-associated TCR beta chains recognize cytomegalovirus antigens. Compared with equally common non-associated chains, HLA-associated TCR beta chains in a later analysis were more clonally expanded and had lower generation probabilities. A further reported finding was that TCR beta sequences accurately predicted the HLA-A and HLA-B alleles for most subjects in the first cohort. The only immune exposure information available for the cohort was CMV serostatus. The sequencing pipeline was judged likely to have produced a cluster of highly shared sequence variants as a technical artifact. A later analysis associated some 17,000 TCR beta sequences with specific HLA alleles at a false discovery rate of 0.05. A later genetic analysis reported fewer N-insertions in productive TCRs among donors in an Asian-associated ancestry cluster than the 666-donor mean. About 17 rarely observed V segments, including chromosome 9 orphons, were excluded from the earlier analysis of some 590 of the donors because counts were too low. A later genetic analysis associated a missense DCLRE1C variant with V-gene and J-gene trimming of TCR beta chains, and an independent cohort replicated the association. The classifier was reported to diagnose cytomegalovirus status with high specificity and sensitivity in both the original cohort and the validation cohort. Assigning TCR associations to individual alleles was difficult when HLA alleles, especially DR and DQ, strongly co-occurred. An earlier analysis of several hundred of the donors showed that most TCR beta V segments appeared in productive rearrangements either about 87% or about 30% of the time, which broadly matched IMGT annotations. A later analysis reported that several top co-occurrence clusters appeared linked to parvovirus B19, influenza, CMV and Epstein-Barr virus. Most TCR sequences were observed very rarely across donors, whereas some public TCRs were present in many individuals. Because HLA typing was unavailable for some donors at each locus, only the typed subset was used in association tests.

The receptor was isolated from a woman in her twenties or thirties in good health and CMV-seronegative. This chain joins TRBV28 to TRBJ1-6, with 7 bases matching TRBD1. The sequencing sample was made of PBMCs. The DNA sequence is given as TGTGCCAGCAGTCCCCCAGGGGGTAATTCACCCCTCCACTTT. Translated, this is CASSPPGGNSPLHF.